This T cell receptor (beta chain) was profiled in a study of OX40 agonist ivuxolimab in advanced cancers. A word on this clone: Its target is unknown.

Profiling relied on immunoSEQ multiplex PCR, and the TCRdb table lists in-frame clones only, not all of them. The table lists some 25,000 clones, less than 85% of them singletons. Study results and limitations: CD4+ T cells averaged fewer expanded clones than CD8+ T cells.

Germline CDR1 and CDR2: SEHNR and FQNEAQ (reference sequence). CDR3 length equals 13 residues. V was trimmed by 4 bases and J by 4 bases, leaving 10 bases between them. The receptor was isolated from an adult with an advanced solid tumor such as melanoma, head and neck, liver or kidney cancer. The sequences come from CD4+ or CD8+ T cells sorted from blood, collected in a trial of the OX40 agonist ivuxolimab. The chain couples TRBV7-9 to TRBJ1-2; D is uncertain. The chain's CDR3 is CASSSGIRYGYTF. CDR3 DNA: TGTGCCAGCAGCTCTGGGATTCGCTATGGCTACACCTTC.